The table lists the clone carrying this T cell receptor beta chain with a few counts. Antigen specificity is unknown. This specimen includes other DNA sequences encoding the same CDR3. Sequencing used immunoSEQ multiplex PCR; TCRdb keeps in-frame clones, though not all of them. The top ten hold 1.5% to 2% of the sample, which has 62,000 or so clones, about 90% seen once. CDR1 SGHRS and CDR2 YFSETQ come from the germline V gene. V was pared by 4 bases and J by 3 bases, with 5 bases between. The CDR3 extends over 11 amino acids. This specimen belongs to a study of graft-versus-host responses after intestinal transplantation. The study, taken as a whole, reports: There was an association between peak levels of circulating GvH clones and early post-transplant HvG declines. The marrow of recipients harbored GvH clones, and ileum or blood showed some of them first. Allograft clonal ratios (graft-versus-host to host-versus-graft) were high in patients who had graft-donor T cell macrochimerism.

The chain employs TRBV5-1 and TRBJ2-7; D not certain. This receptor was obtained from a human patient who received an intestinal transplant, so some T cells may come from the graft donor. Sequencing used PBMCs, obtained 26 days after transplant. The CDR3 DNA reads TGCGCCAGCAGCAGCAACTACGAGCAGTACTTC. It codes for CASSSNYEQYF.